This TCR beta chain was obtained from a study of T cells in Graves' hyperthyroidism and ophthalmopathy. At least ten counts were recorded for this clonotype. The CDR3 regions of TCR beta were amplified from RNA transcripts. A first-round RT-PCR of the TCR CDR3 used the HTBI primer set. TCRdb ran MiXCR on the multiplex PCR reads and lists one entry per CDR3 protein. The data contain about 400,000 distinct CDR3 sequences, about a sixth of them seen just once; the ten biggest clones take up roughly 15%. PBMCs were sourced from more than 9 ml fresh peripheral blood. Trimming took 6 bases from V and 4 from J; bases not matched to a gene: 13. The germline CDR1 and CDR2 sequences are MNHEY and SVGEGT. This CDR3 comprises 16 residues.

The sample consisted of blood. This clonotype was obtained from a woman aged 18-35 years with Graves' hyperthyroidism. This sequence joins TRBV6-2 or TRBV6-3 and TRBJ2-5; TRBD1 matches 8 bases. CDR3 sequence: CASRRSDRAVRETQYF. Here the CDR3 DNA reads TGTGCCAGCAGACGTTCGGACAGGGCTGTCCGAGAGACCCAGTACTTC.